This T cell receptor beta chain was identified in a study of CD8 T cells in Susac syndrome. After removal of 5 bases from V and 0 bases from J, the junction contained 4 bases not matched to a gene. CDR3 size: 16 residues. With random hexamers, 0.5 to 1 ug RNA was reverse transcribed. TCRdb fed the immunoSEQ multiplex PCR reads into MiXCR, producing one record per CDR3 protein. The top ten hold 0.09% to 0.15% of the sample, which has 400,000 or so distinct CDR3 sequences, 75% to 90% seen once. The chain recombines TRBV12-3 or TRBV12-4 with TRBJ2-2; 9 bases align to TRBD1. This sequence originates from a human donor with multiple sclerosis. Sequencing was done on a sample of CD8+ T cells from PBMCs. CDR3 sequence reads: CASSPTGGANTGELFF. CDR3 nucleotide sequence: TGTGCCAGCAGTCCTACAGGGGGCGCGAACACCGGGGAGCTGTTTTTT.